The rows below give T cell receptor beta chains drawn from one sample of a study of circulating tumor DNA in untreated peripheral T-cell lymphoma. Sequencing was performed with immunoSEQ multiplex PCR; in TCRdb, only in-frame clones are kept and a portion is missing. The sample records about 7,300 clones, about 75% being singletons. The specimen sequenced was tumor tissue. The receptors were sampled from a human donor with peripheral T-cell lymphoma. Both conserved end residues are part of each CDR3. Each record gives: D gene, V gene, J gene, clone size, CDR3 DNA, CDR3 protein. A D gene is named only where the DNA matches it firmly. Part of the rows lack a size; the others show once, few, many or a class for expanded clones.

>TRBD1|TRBV6-8|TRBJ2-5|.
TGTGCCATCAGCCAGACAGGGGGGAGGGAGACCCAGTACTTC
CAISQTGGRETQYF
>.|TRBV5-1|TRBJ1-4|.
TGCGCCAGCAGCTTGGGATGGTCAACTAATGAAAAACTGTTTTTT
CASSLGWSTNEKLFF
>.|TRBV11-3|TRBJ2-1|.
TGTGCCAGCAGCTTAGTTGCAGGGGTGTCCTACAATGAGCAGTTCTTC
CASSLVAGVSYNEQFF
>.|TRBV5-1|TRBJ2-7|.
TGCGCCAGCAGCGCTGGACAAAAAAGCTCCTACGAGCAGTACTTC
CASSAGQKSSYEQYF
>.|TRBV15|TRBJ2-5|.
TGTGCCACCAGCAGCCTGACTGAGTACCAAGAGACCCAGTACTTC
CATSSLTEYQETQYF
>.|TRBV11-3|TRBJ2-1|.
TGTGCCAGCAGCCCCGGTTTAGCCTACAATGAGCAGTTCTTC
CASSPGLAYNEQFF
>TRBD1|TRBV25-1|TRBJ1-2|.
TGTGCCAGCAGTGAATTAGGGACAGGGAGCAACTATGGCTACACCTTC
CASSELGTGSNYGYTF
>.|TRBV11-3|TRBJ1-1|.
TGTGCCAGCAGCTTGTACGTTGGGAACACTGAAGCTTTCTTT
CASSLYVGNTEAFF
>TRBD1|TRBV11-3|TRBJ1-2|.
TGTGCCAGCAGCTCGGGACAGGCTAACTATGGCTACACCTTC
CASSSGQANYGYTF
>.|TRBV19|TRBJ2-1|.
TGTGCCAGTAGTATCAGCCTAGACAATGAGCAGTTCTTC
CASSISLDNEQFF
>.|TRBV6-8|TRBJ1-2|once
TGTGCCAGCAGCTCTCAGGGGCGAGGCTACACCTTC
CASSSQGRGYTF
>TRBD1|TRBV6-8|TRBJ2-6|.
TGTGCCAGCAGGGGACAGGGGACCGGGGCCAACGTCCTGACTTTC
CASRGQGTGANVLTF
>TRBD1|TRBV25-1|TRBJ1-3|.
TGTGCCAGCAGTGTCGAACAGGGGGTCGGAAACACCATATATTTT
CASSVEQGVGNTIYF
>.|TRBV10-3|TRBJ2-6|.
TGTGCCATCAGTGAGGGTCAGCCCTACTCTGGGGCCAACGTCCTGACTTTC
CAISEGQPYSGANVLTF
>TRBD2|TRBV6-8|TRBJ2-7|.
TGTGCCAGCAGTGATGGCGGGCTAGCGGGAGTCGAGCAGTACTTC
CASSDGGLAGVEQYF
>TRBD1|TRBV19|TRBJ1-5|few
TGTGCCAGTAGTATCCAAAAGGGGGCCAATCAGCCCCAGCATTTT
CASSIQKGANQPQHF
>.|TRBV4-1|TRBJ2-1|.
TGCGCCAGCAGCCAAGGGGATCTTAGCTCCTACAATGAGCAGTTCTTC
CASSQGDLSSYNEQFF
>.|TRBV15|TRBJ2-2|.
TGTGCCAGCAGCTTTGGCCAGAACACCGGGGAGCTGTTTTTT
CASSFGQNTGELFF
>.|TRBV28|TRBJ1-5|.
TGTGCCAGCAGTGACAACAGGGGCAATCAGCCCCAGCATTTT
CASSDNRGNQPQHF
>TRBD1|TRBV19|TRBJ1-4|.
TGTGCCAGTAGTATTACAGGGGGCATGGCGAAACTGTTTTTT
CASSITGGMAKLFF
>.|TRBV7-5|TRBJ1-3|once
TGTGCCAGCAGCTTAGACAGGGTCTCTGGAAACACCATATATTTT
CASSLDRVSGNTIYF
>TRBD1|TRBV11-3|TRBJ2-3|.
TGTGCCAGCAGCCCGGGGACAGGGGGCGGGATGAATACGCAGTATTTT
CASSPGTGGGMNTQYF
>TRBD1|TRBV29-1|TRBJ1-1|.
TGCAGCGTTGTCGGGACAGGGGGAAAAAACACTGAAGCTTTCTTT
CSVVGTGGKNTEAFF
>TRBD2|TRBV19|TRBJ2-1|.
TGTGCCAGTAATAAAGGACTAGCGGCCTACAATGAGCAGTTCTTC
CASNKGLAAYNEQFF
>TRBD2|TRBV6-8|TRBJ2-7|few
TGTGCCAGCACGAGCAGCGGGAGAGGTGAGCAGTACTTC
CASTSSGRGEQYF
>.|TRBV9|TRBJ2-7|once
TGTGCCATTACGGACAGAACCTCCTACGAGCAGTACTTC
CAITDRTSYEQYF
>TRBD1|TRBV19|TRBJ1-4|few
TGTGCAACTTGTAAACGAGGGGGCAGGAGGCCGTGGAAACTGTTTTTT
CATCKRGGRRPWKLFF
>TRBD2|TRBV14|TRBJ2-7|.
TGTGCCAGCAGCGAACAGCGGGGCTCCTACGAGCAGTACTTC
CASSEQRGSYEQYF
>.|TRBV10-3|TRBJ2-1|.
TGTGCCATCAGTGAGTCGAACAGTCATAGCTCCTACAATGAGCAGTTCTTC
CAISESNSHSSYNEQFF
>TRBD1|TRBV18|TRBJ2-7|.
TGTGCCAGCTCACCACCCCAGGGGGCGACTACAACGGGGGAGCAGTACTTC
CASSPPQGATTTGEQYF
>TRBD2|TRBV19|TRBJ2-4|.
TGTGCCAGTAGTATCGGAAGACTAGCGGGACCAAAAAACATTCAGTACTTC
CASSIGRLAGPKNIQYF
>.|TRBV11-3|TRBJ2-2|.
TGTGCCAGCAGCTTGGGGCAGGGGCCTTGGGCCGGGGAGCTGTTTTTT
CASSLGQGPWAGELFF
>.|TRBV28|TRBJ2-1|.
TGTGCCAGCAGTCGAGGTGGGTTCAGGACTGGCAATGAGCAGTTCTTC
CASSRGGFRTGNEQFF
>TRBD1|TRBV6-8|TRBJ1-2|.
TGTGCCAGCAGTTCACAAAAACCCGGGACAGGGGACCAAGCTAACTATGGCTACACCTTC
CASSSQKPGTGDQANYGYTF
>TRBD2|TRBV2|TRBJ2-3|.
TGTGCCAGCAGTTCTAGCGGGATATTGGTGGCGGATACGCAGTATTTT
CASSSSGILVADTQYF
>.|TRBV30|TRBJ2-1|.
.
CAWGTGAPGRFF
>.|TRBV28|TRBJ1-5|.
TGTGCCAGCAGCCTGGGGGGGAGCAATCAGCCCCAGCATTTT
CASSLGGSNQPQHF
>TRBD1|TRBV2|TRBJ2-7|.
TGTGCCAGCAGTGACTCAGGGACAGGTCCCTACGAGCAGTACTTC
CASSDSGTGPYEQYF
>.|TRBV28|TRBJ2-5|.
TGTGCCAGCAGTTTAACCGAGACAGGAGAGACCCAGTACTTC
CASSLTETGETQYF
>.|TRBV28|TRBJ2-5|.
TGTGCCAGCAGTTTAGCCCGGTCTCGGTACCAAGAGACCCAGTACTTC
CASSLARSRYQETQYF
>TRBD1|TRBV19|TRBJ2-2|few
TGTGCCAGTAGTATGGACAGGGGCGCCGGGGAGCTGTTTTTT
CASSMDRGAGELFF
>.|TRBV28|TRBJ1-5|few
TGTGCCAGCAGTTCCCCGCGCTTCCTCAATCAGCCCCAGCATTTT
CASSSPRFLNQPQHF
>.|TRBV10-3|TRBJ2-1|once
TGTGCCATCAGTGAGTATGAGAACAATGAGCAGTTCTTC
CAISEYENNEQFF
>.|TRBV11-3|TRBJ1-2|.
TGTGCCAGCAGCTTTCCGGGACATCAGAACCGTGGCTACACCTTC
CASSFPGHQNRGYTF
>.|TRBV18|TRBJ2-2|.
TGTGCCAGCTCACCAAGTCGAGACAGTACCCTGTACACCGGGGAGCTGTTTTTT
CASSPSRDSTLYTGELFF
>.|TRBV11-3|TRBJ1-4|.
TGTGCCAGCAGCTTAGGACAGGCCGCTAATGAAAAACTGTTTTTT
CASSLGQAANEKLFF
>TRBD2|TRBV18|TRBJ2-7|.
TGTGCCAGCTCAGCGGCGGGACTAGCGGGAGTCGAGCAGTACTTC
CASSAAGLAGVEQYF
>TRBD1|TRBV6-8|TRBJ1-1|.
TGTGCCAGCAGTACCGGGACAGGGACCCCTGAAGCTTTCTTT
CASSTGTGTPEAFF
>.|TRBV11-3|TRBJ1-4|once
TGTGCCAGCAGCTCCGGACAGACCTTTGGTGAAAAACTGTTTTTT
CASSSGQTFGEKLFF
>TRBD2|TRBV10-2|TRBJ2-2|few
TGCGCCAGCAGTGATGACAGCGGGGAGACCTCCGGGGAGCTGTTTTTT
CASSDDSGETSGELFF
>.|TRBV28|TRBJ2-3|.
TGTGCCAGCAGTTCCAGGGAATCAGATACGCAGTATTTT
CASSSRESDTQYF
>.|TRBV6-8|TRBJ2-7|.
TGTGCCAGCACATCCGGGACGGTCCCCTACGAGCAGTACTTC
CASTSGTVPYEQYF
>.|TRBV5-1|TRBJ2-3|.
TGCGCCAGCAGCCCGGGTTGGGGCCAAATTACAGATACGCAGTATTTT
CASSPGWGQITDTQYF
>TRBD1|TRBV6-8|TRBJ2-7|once
TGTGCCAGCAGTTACCGCTTTACCGGGACAGGGGCCTACGAGCAGTACTTC
CASSYRFTGTGAYEQYF